The 29 T cell receptor beta chains below come from one sample, sequenced in a study of blood T cells in healthy people across ages. The authors ran a second PCR of about 7 to 11 cycles using a sample-barcoded 5' primer and a J-beta primer mix. MiXCR was run by TCRdb on the 5' RACE reads, yielding one entry per CDR3 protein. The sample shows around 1,800,000 distinct CDR3 sequences, about 39% of them seen only once. The specimen was blood. These receptors were obtained from a human donor in good health.

CDR3 protein: CASRRLGQNSPLHF. CDR3 nucleotide sequence: TGTGCCAGCAGGAGACTCGGACAGAATTCACCCCTCCACTTT. V and J are TRBV12-3 or TRBV12-4 and TRBJ1-6, with a possible D match to TRBD1 (6 bases). The CDR3 extends over 14 amino acids. V shed 6 bases and J shed 7 bases, with 13 bases lying between them.

A note on this clonotype: A junction end diverges from the germline sequence, so it may reflect a read error. The V call is TRBV6-2 or TRBV6-3, the J call TRBJ1-5; D unresolved. The germline gives CDR1 MNHEY, CDR2 SVGEGT. The CDR3 runs to 12 residues. DNA of the CDR3: TGTGCCAGGCGACGGTTCAATCAGCCTCAGCATTTT. Its translation is CARRRFNQPQHF.

This clonotype was observed once. The chain recombines TRBV4-3 with TRBJ1-6, with a weak D call TRBD1 (5 bases). This CDR3 has 17 amino acids. Trimming took 1 base from V and 7 from J, leaving 17 bases between them. Germline CDR1 reads LGHNA; CDR2 reads YSLEER. CDR3 region: CASSQVAGQGVNSPLHF. DNA of the CDR3: TGCGCCAGCAGCCAAGTAGCGGGGCAAGGGGTCAATTCACCCCTCCACTTT.

This chain links TRBV3-1 with TRBJ2-5; 7 bases map to TRBD1. TRBJ2-7 explains the end of the DNA better; the J call may be wrong. CDR3 length: 15 residues. The germline CDR1 and CDR2 sequences are LGHDT and YNNKEL (reference sequence). The CDR3, as DNA: TGTGCCAGCAGCCAATCCCCGGGACAGAACTACGAGCAGTACTTC. Residues: CASSQSPGQNYEQYF.

The genes are TRBV20-1 and TRBJ2-4, with D maybe TRBD2 (6 bases). The CDR3 runs 14 residues. The ends were cut back, 0 bases at V and 6 bases at J, with 12 bases in the middle. Germline assignment: CDR1 DFQATT and CDR2 SNEGSKA (reference sequence). The CDR3 coding sequence is TGCAGTGCTAGAGATCCGGGGGACGCAAACATTCAGTACTTC. This gives the protein CSARDPGDANIQYF.

The chain employs TRBV20-1 and TRBJ1-1; D possibly corresponds to TRBD1 (5 bases). Germline loops: CDR1 DFQATT, CDR2 SNEGSKA (reference sequence). The CDR3 runs to 13 residues. The DNA for the CDR3 is TGCAGGGGGTTCGGGGCAGCCAACACTGAAGCTTTCTTT. Translation: CRGFGAANTEAFF.

The V call is TRBV5-1, the J call TRBJ2-3, with 10 bases lining up with TRBD2. In germline, CDR1 is SGHRS, CDR2 YFSETQ. This CDR3 is built from 17 residues. The V gene end was trimmed by 0 bases and the J gene end by 0 bases; junction bases not matched to a gene: 4. CDR3 residues: CASSLGGLADSTDTQYF. Here the CDR3 DNA reads TGCGCCAGCAGCTTGGGTGGACTAGCGGACAGCACAGATACGCAGTATTTT.

The chain has TRBV20-1 and TRBJ2-3, with D uncertain. The CDR3 covers 14 residues. Germline loops: CDR1 DFQATT, CDR2 SNEGSKA (reference sequence). V shed 5 bases and J shed 3 bases, with 15 bases lying between them. CDR3: CSARKGPATDTQYF. Here the CDR3 DNA reads TGCAGTGCTCGCAAGGGCCCAGCTACAGATACGCAGTATTTT.

This sequence joins TRBV6-5 and TRBJ2-1; perhaps TRBD1 as D (6 bases). Trimming stripped 5 bases from V and 9 bases from J, with 17 bases between. CDR3 size: 14 residues. Germline CDR1 and CDR2: MNHEY and SVGAGI. CDR3 DNA sequence: TGTGCCAGCAGTCAAATTCAGGGGAACGGTGAGCAGTTCTTC. It translates to CASSQIQGNGEQFF.

In the case of this clonotype: Compared with germline, one end of the junction differs, possibly owing to a read error. The chain combines TRBV6-5 with TRBJ2-3; D is tentatively TRBD1 or TRBD2 (5 bases each). The V gene's germline CDR1 is MNHEY and CDR2 SVGAGI. This CDR3 comprises 14 residues. The CDR3 nucleotides are TGTGCCTGCAGTTCCGGGGCTAGCACAGATACGCAGTATTTT. Translated, it gives CACSSGASTDTQYF.

The chain has TRBV30 and TRBJ2-2; D possibly corresponds to TRBD1 (5 bases). The germline V and J ends were trimmed by 4 bases and 5 bases, with 8 bases remaining between them. Germline V gene sequence: CDR1 GTSNPN, CDR2 SVGIG (reference sequence). This CDR3 has 12 amino acids. The CDR3 region is CAWTGFTGELFF. CDR3 DNA: TGTGCCTGGACAGGGTTTACCGGGGAGCTGTTTTTT. The full variable domain, in which reference TRBV30 and TRBJ2-2 provide the parts outside the CDR3, is SQTIHQWPATLVQPVGSPLSLECTVEGTSNPNLYWYRQAAGRGLQLLFYSVGIGQISSEVPQNLSASRPQDRQFILSSKKLLLSDSGFYLCAWTGFTGELFFGEGSRLTVL.

The CDR3: CASRGGNRERGNTIYF. The CDR3 region has the DNA TGTGCCAGCAGGGGCGGGAACAGGGAGCGGGGAAACACCATATATTTT. The chain recombines TRBV6-1 with TRBJ1-3; D perhaps matches TRBD1 (6 bases). Per germline, CDR1 MNHNS and CDR2 SASEGT. V lost 6 bases and J lost 4, with 19 bases in between. The length of the CDR3 is 16 residues.

The J gene is TRBJ1-1, the V gene TRBV20-1; no reliable D call. In germline, CDR1 is DFQATT, CDR2 SNEGSKA (reference sequence). The CDR3 length is 13 residues. The V end was cut by 5 bases, the J end by 4 bases, with 14 bases between. The chain's CDR3 is CSASNSESTEAFF. CDR3 DNA sequence: TGCAGTGCTTCAAACAGCGAAAGCACTGAAGCTTTCTTT.

The CDR3 region has the DNA TGTGCCAGCAGCCCCCGCCCCATGATGGGGGCAACTAATGAAAAACTGTTTTTT. Translated, it gives CASSPRPMMGATNEKLFF. V is TRBV3-1 and J is TRBJ1-4; a weak D match, TRBD1 (5 bases). Germline V lookup: CDR1 LGHDT, CDR2 YNNKEL (reference sequence). The V and J ends lost 4 bases and 0 bases respectively, with 18 bases between them. The CDR3 runs to 18 residues.

The chain carries TRBV20-1 and TRBJ1-2, with a weak D call TRBD1 (6 bases). V was trimmed by 3 bases and J by 4 bases, leaving 15 bases between them. The CDR3 runs to 14 residues. Germline lookup yields CDR1 DFQATT and CDR2 SNEGSKA (reference sequence). CDR3 DNA sequence: TGCAGTGCTAGCTTACAGGGTGGAGTCTATGGCTACACCTTC. It codes for CSASLQGGVYGYTF.

This sequence joins TRBV7-2 and TRBJ2-1; D possibly matches TRBD1 or TRBD2 (5 bases each). The germline V gene has CDR1 SGHTA and CDR2 FQGNSA. V gave up 5 bases and J gave up 8 bases, with 16 bases separating them. The CDR3 is 14 residues long. The CDR3 nucleotides are TGTGCCAGCAGCCTTGGACCGGGGCAGTATGAGCAGTTCTTC. As protein: CASSLGPGQYEQFF.

The chain combines TRBV29-1 with TRBJ2-1; D perhaps matches TRBD2 (5 bases). Germline lookup yields CDR1 SQVTM and CDR2 ANQGSEA. With 8 bases removed from V and 13 bases from J, the gap between germline ends came to 21 bases. CDR3 length equals 12 residues. The CDR3 DNA reads TGCAGCCTCATCGGGGTAGAAGAGACCCAGTTCTTC. Translated, it gives CSLIGVEETQFF.

In its sample, this clonotype was seen many times. The chain has TRBV29-1 and TRBJ2-4, with a tentative D call TRBD2 (6 bases). Germline CDR1 is SQVTM and CDR2 is ANQGSEA. V lost 3 bases and J 7 bases, leaving 10 bases between the germline ends. This CDR3 has 12 residues. Here the CDR3 reads CSVEDGSNIQYF. DNA of the CDR3: TGCAGCGTTGAGGACGGGAGCAACATTCAGTACTTC.

This clonotype was counted only a few times. The chain combines TRBV7-2 with TRBJ2-7; either TRBD1 or TRBD2 may fit D (5 bases each). V was pared by 3 bases and J by 3 bases, with 15 bases between. CDR1 is SGHTA and CDR2 is FQGNSA in the germline V gene. The CDR3 is 15 residues long. The CDR3 region is CASSFRRDGYYEQYF. The CDR3, as DNA: TGTGCCAGCAGCTTTCGCCGGGACGGCTACTACGAGCAGTACTTC.

This chain uses TRBV29-1 with TRBJ1-2; maybe TRBD1 (6 bases). Germline V lookup: CDR1 SQVTM, CDR2 ANQGSEA. V was pared by 8 bases and J by 3 bases, with 28 bases between. The CDR3 sequence is 17 residues long. In nucleotides, the CDR3 is TGCAGCCAACCCCACCCAGCGGCAGGCAGGGGTGACTATGGCTACACCTTC. Its protein product is CSQPHPAAGRGDYGYTF.

The V call is TRBV10-3, the J call TRBJ2-5; 8 bases map to TRBD1. CDR1 is ENHRY and CDR2 is SYGVKD in the germline V gene. This CDR3 is built from 15 residues. Trimming removed 5 bases from V and 5 bases from J; junction bases left unmatched: 10. The CDR3 here is CAISPDQGALETQYF. In DNA, the CDR3 is TGTGCCATCAGTCCTGACCAGGGGGCATTGGAGACCCAGTACTTC.

There are a few counts of this clonotype. The CDR3 loop reads CSARDIRQVNNEQFF. In DNA form, the CDR3 reads TGCAGTGCTAGAGATATTCGACAGGTTAACAATGAGCAGTTCTTC. The chain joins TRBV20-1 to TRBJ2-1, with D perhaps matching TRBD1 (6 bases). CDR3 length: 15 residues. Germline V lookup: CDR1 DFQATT, CDR2 SNEGSKA (reference sequence). The ends were cut back, 0 bases at V and 5 bases at J, with 14 bases in the middle.

The CDR3 loop reads CASTLTNSPKNIQYF. Written as DNA, the CDR3 is TGTGCCAGCACCCTGACTAATTCCCCCAAAAACATTCAGTACTTC. This chain links TRBV3-1 with TRBJ2-4; D is perhaps TRBD2 (5 bases). Deletions cut 7 bases from V and 2 bases from J, with 15 bases between. CDR1 and CDR2 from the germline V gene are LGHDT and YNNKEL (reference sequence). This CDR3 has 15 amino acids. The full variable domain, with the rest looked up from reference TRBV3-1 and TRBJ2-4, is DTAVSQTPKYLVTQMGNDKSIKCEQNLGHDTMYWYKQDSKKFLKIMFSYNNKELIINETVPNRFSPKSPDKAHLNLHINSLELGDSAVYFCASTLTNSPKNIQYFGAGTRLSVL.

This clonotype has only a few counts. The chain is built from TRBV6-1 and TRBJ2-1; D possibly corresponds to TRBD2 (5 bases). The CDR3 has 13 amino acids. CDR1 and CDR2 (germline): MNHNS, SASEGT. Trimming took off 3 bases at V and 6 bases at J, with 9 bases between the two ends. The CDR3 DNA follows: TGTGCCAGCAGTGATCTCGGGGTCAATGAGCAGTTCTTC. It encodes CASSDLGVNEQFF.

The chain joins TRBV12-3 or TRBV12-4 to TRBJ2-1; D tentatively reads TRBD1 or TRBD2 (5 bases each). There are 11 residues in the CDR3. V was shortened by 2 bases and J by 13 bases, with 9 bases between the two germline ends. CDR3 in DNA: TGTGCCAGCAGTTTATGGGGGTCTCAGTTCTTC. Translating it yields CASSLWGSQFF.

The chain carries TRBV20-1 and TRBJ1-2; D unresolved. The V end was cut by 3 bases, the J end by 7 bases, with 3 bases between. The germline V gene encodes CDR1 DFQATT and CDR2 SNEGSKA (reference sequence). CDR3 size: 9 residues. Here the CDR3 reads CSASAGYTF. The CDR3 region has the DNA TGCAGTGCTAGTGCTGGCTACACCTTC.

In its sample, this clonotype was seen a few times. The chain couples TRBV5-6 to TRBJ2-1; 8 bases are shared with TRBD2. After removal of 6 bases from V and 12 bases from J, the junction contained 17 bases not matched to a gene. Germline assignment: CDR1 SGHDT and CDR2 YYEEEE. CDR3 size: 15 residues. As DNA, the CDR3 is TGTGCCAGCATCCCGGGGGGGGCCCCACTTAAGTGGCAGTTCTTC. Protein sequence: CASIPGGAPLKWQFF.

The V and J genes are TRBV5-1 and TRBJ1-2, with 9 bases lining up with TRBD1. Germline trimming cut 4 bases from V and 7 bases from J; bases unmatched to any gene: 11. The CDR3 contains 15 residues. Germline V gene lookup returns CDR1 SGHRS and CDR2 YFSETQ. CDR3 sequence: CASSAGTGHYSGYTF. DNA of the CDR3: TGCGCCAGCAGCGCAGGGACAGGGCATTACAGTGGCTACACCTTC.

The chain couples TRBV20-1 to TRBJ2-1; 9 nucleotides align to TRBD1. The CDR3 has 14 amino acids. Germline V lookup: CDR1 DFQATT, CDR2 SNEGSKA (reference sequence). J lost 6 bases, V lost 4 bases, and 7 bases had no gene match. In nucleotides, the CDR3 is TGCAGTGCTAATCCGGGACAGGGCTTCAATGAGCAGTTCTTC. This sequence encodes CSANPGQGFNEQFF.